Below, 2 T cell receptor beta chains from the same sample are listed, as sequenced in a study of technical replicates of blood from a handful of donors (dated by TCRdb to about 2017). The library was produced with the immunoSEQ multiplex PCR assay. The table comes from immuneACCESS by way of TCRdb, which keeps in-frame sequences with V and J called. Part of the clones is missing from these tables; in studies checked, under half for an unresolved V gene and the rest for unknown reasons. The sample contains over 85,000 clones, 90% to 96% of them found a single time. The biggest ten clones account for 0.36% of the sample. Sequenced sample: T cells isolated from PBMCs. The receptors here all came from a human donor in good health.

This chain joins TRBV19 and TRBJ1-5; D is unclear. Germline V gene lookup returns CDR1 LNHDA and CDR2 SQIVND (reference sequence). V lost 5 bases, J lost 3 bases, and 8 bases lay in between. The CDR3 length is 13 residues. CDR3 residues: CASSRSLNQPQHF. The DNA of the CDR3 is TGTGCCAGTAGTCGGTCCCTCAATCAGCCCCAGCATTTT.

The rearrangement links TRBV10-3 to TRBJ1-2, with TRBD1 identical over 9 bases. The CDR3 runs to 14 residues. Germline V gene data show CDR1 as ENHRY and CDR2 as SYGVKD. The V gene end was trimmed by 11 bases and the J gene end by 2 bases; junction bases not matched to a gene: 9. The CDR3 sequence is CAAARDRDNYGYTF. The CDR3 DNA follows: TGTGCCGCTGCCCGGGACAGGGACAACTATGGCTACACCTTC.